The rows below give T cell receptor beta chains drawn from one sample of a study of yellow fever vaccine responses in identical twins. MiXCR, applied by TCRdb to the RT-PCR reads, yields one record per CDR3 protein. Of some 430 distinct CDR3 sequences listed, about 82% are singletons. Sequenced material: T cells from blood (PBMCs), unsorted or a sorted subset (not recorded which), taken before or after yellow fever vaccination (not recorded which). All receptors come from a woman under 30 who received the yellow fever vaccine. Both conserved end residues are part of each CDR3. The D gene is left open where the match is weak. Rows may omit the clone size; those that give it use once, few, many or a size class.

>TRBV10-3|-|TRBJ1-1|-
CAISAGENTEAFF
TGTGCCATCAGCGCCGGAGAGAACACTGAAGCTTTCTTT
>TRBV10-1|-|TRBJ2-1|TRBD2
CASSRQAGVTSGEQFF
TGCGCCAGCAGCCGTCAAGCGGGAGTTACGTCTGGTGAGCAGTTCTTC
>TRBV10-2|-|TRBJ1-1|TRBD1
CASSQDRGPEAFF
TGCGCCAGCAGTCAGGACAGGGGGCCTGAAGCTTTCTTT
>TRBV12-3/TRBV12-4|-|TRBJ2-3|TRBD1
CASSDRQGPSDTQYF
TGTGCCAGCAGTGACCGACAGGGACCATCAGATACGCAGTATTTT
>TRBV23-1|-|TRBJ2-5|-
CRKNRETQYF
TGCCGAAAGAACCGAGAGACCCAGTACTTC
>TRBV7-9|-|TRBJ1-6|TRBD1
CASSLDRWNSPLHF
TGTGCCAGCAGCTTGGACAGGTGGAATTCACCCCTCCACTTT
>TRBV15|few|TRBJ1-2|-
CATSRGTSLAYGYTF
TGTGCCACCAGCAGAGGGACCTCCTTGGCCTATGGCTACACCTTC
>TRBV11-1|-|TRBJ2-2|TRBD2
CASSLFGGENTGELFF
TGTGCCAGCAGCTTATTTGGGGGGGAGAACACCGGGGAGCTGTTTTTT
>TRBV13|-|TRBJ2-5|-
CASIGGNQETQYF
TGTGCCAGCATAGGTGGGAATCAAGAGACCCAGTACTTC
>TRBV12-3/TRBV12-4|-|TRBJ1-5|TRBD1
CASSSDRGDQPQHF
TGTGCCAGCAGTTCCGACAGGGGTGATCAGCCCCAGCATTTT
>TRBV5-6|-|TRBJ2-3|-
CASSSLIQGLADTQYF
TGTGCCAGCAGCTCCCTAATACAGGGCTTGGCAGATACGCAGTATTTT
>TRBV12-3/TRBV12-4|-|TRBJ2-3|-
CASSSTLGAQISTDTQYF
TGTGCCAGCAGTTCAACCCTTGGAGCCCAGATAAGCACAGATACGCAGTATTTT
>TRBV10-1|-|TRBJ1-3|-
CASSEVGGPPNTIYF
TGCGCCAGCAGTGAAGTAGGGGGTCCGCCAAACACCATATATTTT
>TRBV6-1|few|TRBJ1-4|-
CASSRSHGGLEKLFF
TGTGCCAGCAGTCGCAGCCACGGGGGGCTAGAAAAACTGTTTTTT
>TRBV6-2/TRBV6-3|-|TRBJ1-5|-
CASSYSRRNNQPQHF
TGTGCCAGCAGTTACTCGAGACGGAACAATCAGCCCCAGCATTTT
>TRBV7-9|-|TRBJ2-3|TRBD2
CASSSGGSPSTDTQYF
TGTGCCAGCAGCTCGGGAGGAAGCCCTAGCACAGATACGCAGTATTTT
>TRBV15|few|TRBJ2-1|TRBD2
CATSPGTSGLYEQFF
TGTGCCACCAGCCCCGGGACTAGCGGCCTCTATGAGCAGTTCTTC
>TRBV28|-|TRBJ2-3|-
CASSPEVDTQYF
TGTGCCAGCAGCCCTGAGGTAGATACGCAGTATTTT
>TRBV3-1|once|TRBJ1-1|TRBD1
CASSPGQGKQEAFF
TGTGCCAGCAGCCCCGGACAGGGCAAGCAAGAAGCTTTCTTT
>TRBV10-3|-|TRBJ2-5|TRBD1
CAISAGTGEETQYF
TGTGCCATCAGTGCCGGGACAGGGGAAGAGACCCAGTACTTC
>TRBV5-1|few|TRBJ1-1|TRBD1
CASSLLTGSIYAEAFF
TGCGCCAGCAGCTTGCTGACAGGGTCTATTTACGCTGAAGCTTTCTTT
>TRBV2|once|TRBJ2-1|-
CASTIGALGEQFF
TGTGCCAGCACCATCGGGGCCCTGGGTGAGCAGTTCTTC
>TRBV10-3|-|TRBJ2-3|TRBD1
CAISRTGNGMDTQYF
TGTGCCATCAGCCGGACAGGGAACGGAATGGATACGCAGTATTTT
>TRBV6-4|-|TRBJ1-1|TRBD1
CASSNRGRAEAFF
TGTGCCAGCAGTAACAGGGGGCGGGCTGAAGCTTTCTTT
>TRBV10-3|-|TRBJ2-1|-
CAISESRANNEQFF
TGTGCCATCAGTGAGTCGAGGGCAAACAATGAGCAGTTCTTC
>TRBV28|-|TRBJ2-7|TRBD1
CASSFPTGESSYEQYF
TGTGCCAGCAGTTTCCCAACAGGGGAGAGCTCCTACGAGCAGTACTTC
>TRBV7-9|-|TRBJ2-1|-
CASSLILSVNEQFF
TGTGCCAGCAGCTTAATATTGAGCGTCAATGAGCAGTTCTTC
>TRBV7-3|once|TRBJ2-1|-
CASSLGVGEQFF
TGTGCCAGCAGCTTAGGGGTAGGTGAGCAGTTCTTC
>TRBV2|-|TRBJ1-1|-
CASSERENTEAFF
TGTGCCAGCAGTGAAAGAGAGAACACTGAAGCTTTCTTT
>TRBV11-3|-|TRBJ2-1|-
CASSLWGNGYNEQFF
TGTGCCAGCAGCTTATGGGGGAATGGGTACAATGAGCAGTTCTTC
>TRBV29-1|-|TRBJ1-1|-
CSVVMSSTEAFF
TGCAGCGTTGTTATGTCCAGCACTGAAGCTTTCTTT
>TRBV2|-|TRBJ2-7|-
CASSVLWEEQYF
TGTGCCAGCAGTGTTTTGTGGGAGGAGCAGTACTTC
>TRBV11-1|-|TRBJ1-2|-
CASSLARAEPDGGYTF
TGTGCCAGCAGCTTAGCGCGGGCCGAACCCGATGGGGGCTACACCTTC